The clone carrying this T cell receptor beta chain was counted once. Germline CDR1 reads LNHNV; CDR2 reads YYDKDF (reference sequence). The CDR3 sequence is 18 residues long. V was trimmed by 2 bases and J by 6 bases, leaving 25 bases between them. The sample is drawn from a study of blood T cell repertoires in COVID-19. In the study overall: T cells, B-cell-depleted T cells, or PBMCs provided the cDNA or gDNA that served as material.

Repertoires were generated with immunoSEQ multiplex PCR, while TCRdb's copy carries only in-frame clones and drops some. The sample carries 150,000 to 180,000 clones, around 85% recorded once. This rearrangement joins TRBV15 to TRBJ1-2; weak D call: TRBD1 (6 bases). The TCR was taken from a man between 60 and 75 years old with COVID-19, enrolled during active disease. Material for sequencing was peripheral blood. DNA of the CDR3: TGTGCCACCAGCAGACGAGCCCTAACAGGGCCCGCTCGCCATGGCTACACCTTC. Its translation is CATSRRALTGPARHGYTF.